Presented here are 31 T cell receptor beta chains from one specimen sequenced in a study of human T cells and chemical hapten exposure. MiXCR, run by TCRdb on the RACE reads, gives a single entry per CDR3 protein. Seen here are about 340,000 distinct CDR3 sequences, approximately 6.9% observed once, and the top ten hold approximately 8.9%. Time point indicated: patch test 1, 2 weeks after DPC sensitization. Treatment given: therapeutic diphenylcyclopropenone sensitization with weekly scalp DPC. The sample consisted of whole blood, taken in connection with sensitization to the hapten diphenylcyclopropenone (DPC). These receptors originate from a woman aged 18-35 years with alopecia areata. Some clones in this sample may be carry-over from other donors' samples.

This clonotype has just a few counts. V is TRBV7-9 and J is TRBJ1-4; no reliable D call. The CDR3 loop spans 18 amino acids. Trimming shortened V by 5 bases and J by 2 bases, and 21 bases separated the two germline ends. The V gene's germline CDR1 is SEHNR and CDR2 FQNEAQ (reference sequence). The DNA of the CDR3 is TGTGCCAGCAGCCTACCTCCCGGGCATCTGGAGACTAATGAAAAACTGTTTTTT. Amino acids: CASSLPPGHLETNEKLFF.

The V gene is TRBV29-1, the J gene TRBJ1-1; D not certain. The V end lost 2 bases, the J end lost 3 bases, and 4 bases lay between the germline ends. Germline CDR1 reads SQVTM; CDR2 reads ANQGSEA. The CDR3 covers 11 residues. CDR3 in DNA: TGCAGCGTTGAAAGGGACACTGAAGCTTTCTTT. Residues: CSVERDTEAFF.

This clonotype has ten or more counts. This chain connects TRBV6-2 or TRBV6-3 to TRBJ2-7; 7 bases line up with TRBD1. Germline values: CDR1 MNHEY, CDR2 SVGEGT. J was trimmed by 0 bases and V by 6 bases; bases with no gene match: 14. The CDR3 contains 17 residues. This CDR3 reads CASSSAKSGQSSYEQYF. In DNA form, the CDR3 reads TGTGCCAGCAGCTCGGCTAAATCGGGACAGAGCTCCTACGAGCAGTACTTC.

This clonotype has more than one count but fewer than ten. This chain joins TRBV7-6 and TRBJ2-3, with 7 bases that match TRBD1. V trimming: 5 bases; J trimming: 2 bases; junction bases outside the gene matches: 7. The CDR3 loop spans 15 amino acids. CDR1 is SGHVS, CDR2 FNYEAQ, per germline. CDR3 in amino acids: CASSGTTGITDTQYF. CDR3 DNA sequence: TGTGCCAGCAGCGGGACGACAGGGATCACAGATACGCAGTATTTT.

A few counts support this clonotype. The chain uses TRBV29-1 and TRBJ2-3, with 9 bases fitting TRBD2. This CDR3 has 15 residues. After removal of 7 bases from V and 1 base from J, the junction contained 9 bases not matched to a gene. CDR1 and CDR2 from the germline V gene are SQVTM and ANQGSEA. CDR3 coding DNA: TGCAGCGGGCGGGGGGGAGAGGCAGGCACAGATACGCAGTATTTT. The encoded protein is CSGRGGEAGTDTQYF.

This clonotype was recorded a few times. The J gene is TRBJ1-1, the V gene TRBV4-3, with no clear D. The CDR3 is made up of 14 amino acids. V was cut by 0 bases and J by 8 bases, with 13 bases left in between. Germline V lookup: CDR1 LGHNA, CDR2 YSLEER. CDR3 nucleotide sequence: TGCGCCAGCAGCCAAGATGATAGGTGGGGAGAAGCTTTCTTT. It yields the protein CASSQDDRWGEAFF.

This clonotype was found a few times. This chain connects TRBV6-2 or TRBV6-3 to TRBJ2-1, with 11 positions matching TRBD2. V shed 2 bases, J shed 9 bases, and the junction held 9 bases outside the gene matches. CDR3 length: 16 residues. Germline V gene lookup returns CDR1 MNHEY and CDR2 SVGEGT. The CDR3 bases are TGTGCCAGCAGTTACCGTCTAGCGGGGGGTTCAATTGAGCAGTTCTTC. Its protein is CASSYRLAGGSIEQFF.

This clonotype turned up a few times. The CDR3 region is CASSQDHSRGAYEQYF. The CDR3 DNA is TGCGCCAGCAGCCAAGATCACTCGAGGGGCGCCTACGAGCAGTACTTC. This chain connects TRBV4-1 to TRBJ2-7, with D possibly being TRBD1 or TRBD2 (5 bases each). CDR1 is MGHRA and CDR2 is YSYEKL in the germline V gene. With 0 bases removed from V and 2 bases from J, the gap between germline ends came to 14 bases. The CDR3 consists of 16 residues.

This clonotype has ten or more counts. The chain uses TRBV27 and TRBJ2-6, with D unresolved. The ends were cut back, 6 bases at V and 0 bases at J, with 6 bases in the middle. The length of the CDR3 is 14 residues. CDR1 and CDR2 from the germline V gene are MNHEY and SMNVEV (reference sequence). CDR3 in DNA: TGTGCCAGCAGCTTCAGCTCTGGGGCCAACGTCCTGACTTTC. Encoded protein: CASSFSSGANVLTF.

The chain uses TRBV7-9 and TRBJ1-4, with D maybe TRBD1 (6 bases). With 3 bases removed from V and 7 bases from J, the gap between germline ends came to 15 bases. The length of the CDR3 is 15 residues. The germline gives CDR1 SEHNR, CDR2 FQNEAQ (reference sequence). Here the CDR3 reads CASSFGTGSSEKLFF. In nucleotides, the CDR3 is TGTGCCAGCAGCTTTGGTACAGGGTCCAGTGAAAAACTGTTTTTT.

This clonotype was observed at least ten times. The CDR3 sequence: CASSSGAGIHHEQYF. As DNA, the CDR3 is TGTGCCAGCAGCTCCGGGGCGGGCATCCACCACGAGCAGTACTTC. The rearrangement joins TRBV7-9 to TRBJ2-7, with D perhaps TRBD1 or TRBD2 (5 bases each). The germline gives CDR1 SEHNR, CDR2 FQNEAQ (reference sequence). Trimming stripped 4 bases from V and 5 bases from J, with 18 bases between. There are 15 residues in the CDR3.

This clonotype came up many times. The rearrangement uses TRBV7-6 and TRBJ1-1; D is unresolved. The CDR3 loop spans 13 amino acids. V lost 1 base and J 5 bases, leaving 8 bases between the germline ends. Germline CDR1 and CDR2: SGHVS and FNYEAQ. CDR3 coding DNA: TGTGCCAGCAGCTTAGATTATAGGACTGAAGCTTTCTTT. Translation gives CASSLDYRTEAFF.

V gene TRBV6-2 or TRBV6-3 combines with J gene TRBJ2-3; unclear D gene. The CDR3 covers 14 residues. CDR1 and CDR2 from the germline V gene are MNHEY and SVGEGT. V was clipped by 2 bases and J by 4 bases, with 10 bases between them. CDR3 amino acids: CASSYEVGPDTQYF. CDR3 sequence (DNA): TGTGCCAGCAGTTACGAGGTTGGCCCAGATACGCAGTATTTT.

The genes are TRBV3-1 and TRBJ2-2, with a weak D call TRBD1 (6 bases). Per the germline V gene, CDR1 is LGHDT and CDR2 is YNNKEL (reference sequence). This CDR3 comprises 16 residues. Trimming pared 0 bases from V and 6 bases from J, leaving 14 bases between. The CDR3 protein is CASSQDRDTKPGELFF. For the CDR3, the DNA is TGTGCCAGCAGCCAAGATCGGGACACCAAGCCCGGGGAGCTGTTTTTT.

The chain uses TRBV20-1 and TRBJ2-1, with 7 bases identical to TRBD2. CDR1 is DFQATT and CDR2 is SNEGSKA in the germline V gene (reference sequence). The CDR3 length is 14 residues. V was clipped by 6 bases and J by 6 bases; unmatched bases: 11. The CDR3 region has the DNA TGCAGTGCCCATACTAGCGCTAACGGCAATGAGCAGTTCTTC. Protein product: CSAHTSANGNEQFF.

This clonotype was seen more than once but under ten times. The CDR3 loop reads CASSSRYGYTF. The CDR3 nucleotides read TGTGCCAGCAGCTCCCGCTATGGCTACACCTTC. The V gene is TRBV7-9, the J gene TRBJ1-2, with no clear D. This CDR3 is 11 amino acids long. Trimming cost V 4 bases and J 4 bases, with 4 bases left between them. CDR1 and CDR2 from the germline V gene are SEHNR and FQNEAQ (reference sequence).

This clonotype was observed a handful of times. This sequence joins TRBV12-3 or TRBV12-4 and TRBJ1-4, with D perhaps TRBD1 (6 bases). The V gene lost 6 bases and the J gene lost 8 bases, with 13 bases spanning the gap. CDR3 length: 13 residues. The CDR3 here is CASRRYREEKLFF. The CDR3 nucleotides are TGTGCCAGCAGGCGGTACAGGGAGGAAAAACTGTTTTTT.

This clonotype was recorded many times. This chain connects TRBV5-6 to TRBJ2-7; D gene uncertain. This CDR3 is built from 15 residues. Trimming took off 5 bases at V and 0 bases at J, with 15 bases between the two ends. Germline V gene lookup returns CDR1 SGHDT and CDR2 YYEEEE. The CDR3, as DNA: TGTGCCAGCAGTCCGAATCCGACGGTCTCCTACGAGCAGTACTTC. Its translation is CASSPNPTVSYEQYF. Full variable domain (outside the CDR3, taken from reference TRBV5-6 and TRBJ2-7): DAGVTQSPTHLIKTRGQQVTLRCSPKSGHDTVSWYQQALGQGPQFIFQYYEEEERQRGNFPDRFSGHQFPNYSSELNVNALLLGDSALYLCASSPNPTVSYEQYFGPGTRLTVT.

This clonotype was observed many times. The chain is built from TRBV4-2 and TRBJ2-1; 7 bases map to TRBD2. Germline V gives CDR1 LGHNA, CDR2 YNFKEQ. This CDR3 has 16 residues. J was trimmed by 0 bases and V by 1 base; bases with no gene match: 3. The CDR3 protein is CASSQGRGNSYNEQFF. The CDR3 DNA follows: TGTGCCAGCAGCCAAGGGCGGGGGAACTCCTACAATGAGCAGTTCTTC.

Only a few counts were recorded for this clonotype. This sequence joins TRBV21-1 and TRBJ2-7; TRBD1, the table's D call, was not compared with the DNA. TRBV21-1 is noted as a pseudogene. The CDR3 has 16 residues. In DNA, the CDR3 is TGTGCCAGCTGCGGACAGGGCCTGCCCATCTCCTACGAGCAGTACTTC. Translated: CASCGQGLPISYEQYF.

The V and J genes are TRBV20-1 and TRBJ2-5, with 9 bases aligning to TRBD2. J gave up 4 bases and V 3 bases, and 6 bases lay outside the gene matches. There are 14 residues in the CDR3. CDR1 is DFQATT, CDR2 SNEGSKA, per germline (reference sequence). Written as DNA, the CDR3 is TGCAGTGCTAGGGTCTCAGCGGGGGGAGAGACCCAGTACTTC. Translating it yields CSARVSAGGETQYF.

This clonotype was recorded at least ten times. As DNA, the CDR3 is TGTGCCAGCAGTTACCAGATCGGGCCGGGCAAGATATATCTGCTAGCGGGGCATGAGCAGTTCTTC. The encoded protein is CASSYQIGPGKIYLLAGHEQFF. The chain combines TRBV6-2 or TRBV6-3 with TRBJ2-1; 9 bases map to TRBD2. V trimming: 2 bases; J trimming: 8 bases; junction bases outside the gene matches: 28. Looked up from germline, CDR1 is MNHEY and CDR2 is SVGEGT. The CDR3 has 22 residues.

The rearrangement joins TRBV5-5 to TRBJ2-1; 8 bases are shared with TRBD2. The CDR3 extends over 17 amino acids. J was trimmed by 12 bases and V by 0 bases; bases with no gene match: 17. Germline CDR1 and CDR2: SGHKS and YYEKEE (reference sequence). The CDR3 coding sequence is TGTGCCAGCAGCTTGGCCAAGGGACTAGTTGGTCGTCTGGGGCAGTTCTTC. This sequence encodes CASSLAKGLVGRLGQFF.

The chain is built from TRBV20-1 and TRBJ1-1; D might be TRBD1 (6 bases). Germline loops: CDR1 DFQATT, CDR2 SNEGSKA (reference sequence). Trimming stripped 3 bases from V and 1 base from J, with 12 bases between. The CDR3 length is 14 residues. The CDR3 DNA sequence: TGCAGTGCTAGTGGGGGGGCACGGAACACTGAAGCTTTCTTT. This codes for CSASGGARNTEAFF.

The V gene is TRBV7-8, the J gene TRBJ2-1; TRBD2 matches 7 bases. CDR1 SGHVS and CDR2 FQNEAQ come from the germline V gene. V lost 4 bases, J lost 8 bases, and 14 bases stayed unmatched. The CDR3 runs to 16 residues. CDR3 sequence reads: CASSSDSGTIMYEQFF. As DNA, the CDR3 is TGTGCCAGCAGCTCAGATTCCGGGACTATAATGTATGAGCAGTTCTTC.

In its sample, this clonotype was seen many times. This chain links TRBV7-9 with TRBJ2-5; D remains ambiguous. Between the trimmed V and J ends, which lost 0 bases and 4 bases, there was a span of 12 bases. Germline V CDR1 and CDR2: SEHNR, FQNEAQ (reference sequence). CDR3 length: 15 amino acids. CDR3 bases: TGTGCCAGCAGCTTAGCGCAGTCTTTTTCAGAGACCCAGTACTTC. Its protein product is CASSLAQSFSETQYF.

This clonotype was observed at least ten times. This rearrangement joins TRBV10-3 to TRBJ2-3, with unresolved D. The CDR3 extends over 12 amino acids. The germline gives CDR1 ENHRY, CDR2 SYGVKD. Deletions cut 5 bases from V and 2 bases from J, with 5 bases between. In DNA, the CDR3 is TGTGCCATCAGTTCGTACACAGATACGCAGTATTTT. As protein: CAISSYTDTQYF.

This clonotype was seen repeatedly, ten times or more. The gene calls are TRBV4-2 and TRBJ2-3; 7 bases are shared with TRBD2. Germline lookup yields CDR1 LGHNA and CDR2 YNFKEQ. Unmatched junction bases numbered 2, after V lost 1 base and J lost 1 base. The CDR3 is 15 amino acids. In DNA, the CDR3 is TGTGCCAGCAGCCAAGTTGCGGGGGGCACAGATACGCAGTATTTT. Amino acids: CASSQVAGGTDTQYF.

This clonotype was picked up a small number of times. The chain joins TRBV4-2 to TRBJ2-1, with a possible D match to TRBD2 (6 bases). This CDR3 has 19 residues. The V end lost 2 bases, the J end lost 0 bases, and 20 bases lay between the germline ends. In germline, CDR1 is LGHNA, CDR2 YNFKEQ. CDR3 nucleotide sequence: TGTGCCAGCAGCCAACCCGACTACACTAGCTTATCCTCCTACAATGAGCAGTTCTTC. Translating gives CASSQPDYTSLSSYNEQFF.

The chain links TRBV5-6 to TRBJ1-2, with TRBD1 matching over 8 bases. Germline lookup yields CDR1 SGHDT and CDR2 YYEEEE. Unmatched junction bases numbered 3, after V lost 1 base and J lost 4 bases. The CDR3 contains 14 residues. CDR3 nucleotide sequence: TGTGCCAGCAGCTTGCGCGGGACAGGCTATGGCTACACCTTC. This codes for CASSLRGTGYGYTF.

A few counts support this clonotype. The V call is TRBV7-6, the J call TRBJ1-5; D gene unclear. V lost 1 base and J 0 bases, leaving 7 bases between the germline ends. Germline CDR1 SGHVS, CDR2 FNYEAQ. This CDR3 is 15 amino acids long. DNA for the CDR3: TGTGCCAGCAGCTTAGTACCTGATAGCAATCAGCCCCAGCATTTT. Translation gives CASSLVPDSNQPQHF.